The source of this TCR beta chain is a study of monozygotic twins with inflammatory bowel disease. Concerning this clonotype itself: Its target is not known.

The CDR3 sequence is 16 residues long. Study results and limitations: Resolution of different T cell subtypes was not achieved.

TCRdb re-called the 5' RACE reads; every CDR3 protein appears as one record, without DNA. This repertoire includes just over 300,000 distinct CDR3 sequences. The gene calls are TRBV21-1 and TRBJ2-1; TCRdb proposes TRBD2, but this gene call is untestable without DNA. TRBV21-1 is labeled a pseudogene. The sequence came from a human donor with ulcerative colitis or Crohn's disease, or a healthy co-twin of an affected twin (not recorded which). Sequencing input: blood. CDR3 protein: CASSTPGLATRNEQFF.